The 18 T cell receptor beta chains below were found in one sample sequenced in a study of Graves' ophthalmopathy and Graves' hyperthyroidism. Amplification of TCR beta CDR3 regions used RNA transcripts. An opening RT-PCR round employed HTBI primers and preceded a second-round multiplex PCR. Each CDR3 protein gets one entry after TCRdb re-called the multiplex PCR reads with MiXCR. The sample carries approximately 160,000 distinct CDR3 sequences, roughly 36% recorded once. Sequenced: peripheral blood. The receptors derive from a man under 40 with Graves' ophthalmopathy.

The gene calls are TRBV6-5 and TRBJ1-1; a possible D gene is TRBD1 (5 bases). Germline CDR1 MNHEY, CDR2 SVGAGI. The CDR3 is 14 amino acids. V was shortened by 2 bases and J by 1 base, with 8 bases between the two germline ends. In nucleotides, the CDR3 is TGTGCCAGCAGTTACGCAGGGCAGAACACTGAAGCTTTCTTT. Its translation: CASSYAGQNTEAFF.

The V gene is TRBV4-2, the J gene TRBJ1-1; possibly TRBD1 for D (6 bases). The CDR3 is 14 amino acids. CDR1 is LGHNA and CDR2 is YNFKEQ in the germline V gene. The V and J ends lost 2 bases and 6 bases respectively, with 13 bases between them. CDR3 loop: CASSQTGLGAEAFF. The CDR3 bases are TGTGCCAGCAGCCAAACAGGGTTGGGGGCTGAAGCTTTCTTT.

This clonotype has a count of ten or more. The V gene is TRBV12-3 or TRBV12-4, the J gene TRBJ2-7; 8 nucleotides align to TRBD2. The CDR3 runs 15 residues. The ends lost 5 bases at V and 1 base at J; junction bases unmatched: 7. The CDR3 loop reads CASSRAGEVSYEQYF. In DNA form, the CDR3 reads TGTGCCAGCAGTAGAGCGGGAGAGGTGTCCTACGAGCAGTACTTC.

This clonotype has ten or more counts. The chain joins TRBV12-3 or TRBV12-4 to TRBJ1-1, with a possible D match to TRBD1 (5 bases). Trimming stripped 6 bases from V and 3 bases from J, with 11 bases between. The CDR3 consists of 13 residues. The CDR3 loop is CASSLSRDTEAFF. The CDR3 nucleotides are TGTGCCAGCAGCCTCAGCAGGGACACTGAAGCTTTCTTT.

In its sample, this clonotype was seen a few times. The CDR3 spells CASGLVKGIPNTEAFF. The CDR3 nucleotides are TGTGCTAGTGGTTTGGTAAAAGGAATCCCGAACACTGAAGCTTTCTTT. V gene TRBV12-5 combines with J gene TRBJ1-1; D gene ambiguous. CDR1 and CDR2 (germline): LGHNT, FRNRAP. The V end was cut by 0 bases, the J end by 1 base, with 12 bases between. The CDR3 loop spans 16 amino acids.

This clonotype has ten or more counts. The chain joins TRBV10-3 to TRBJ2-5; D is unresolved. CDR3 length: 13 residues. Germline V CDR1 and CDR2: ENHRY, SYGVKD. Trimming cost V 9 bases and J 1 base, with 12 bases left between them. The CDR3 DNA is TGTGCCATTTCAAGGAGCTCCCAAGAGACCCAGTACTTC. Its translation: CAISRSSQETQYF.

V gene TRBV30 combines with J gene TRBJ2-5, with D perhaps TRBD1 (6 bases). Germline-derived CDR1 and CDR2 are GTSNPN and SVGIG (reference sequence). V lost 3 bases and J lost 5, with 13 bases in between. The length of the CDR3 is 13 residues. CDR3 amino acids: CAWSWGRKETQYF. In nucleotides, the CDR3 is TGTGCCTGGAGCTGGGGGCGGAAGGAGACCCAGTACTTC.

This clonotype was detected many times. The chain links TRBV10-3 to TRBJ2-2; 10 nucleotides align to TRBD1. Germline V gives CDR1 ENHRY, CDR2 SYGVKD. With V trimmed by 3 bases and J by 4 bases, 2 bases remained unmatched. CDR3 length: 15 amino acids. The CDR3, as DNA: TGTGCCATCAGTGATCGGACAGGGGGCACCGGGGAGCTGTTTTTT. Its translation: CAISDRTGGTGELFF.

This clonotype showed up many times. This chain links TRBV20-1 with TRBJ2-2, with 9 bases that match TRBD1. Trimming at V came to 2 bases and at J to 5 bases, leaving 3 bases not matched to a gene. CDR3 size: 14 residues. Per the germline V gene, CDR1 is DFQATT and CDR2 is SNEGSKA (reference sequence). The CDR3 nucleotides read TGCAGTGCTAGAAAGACAGGGGGAACCGGGGAGCTGTTTTTT. Amino acid sequence: CSARKTGGTGELFF.

The V call is TRBV2, the J call TRBJ2-5; 8 bases are shared with TRBD1. CDR3 length equals 13 residues. The V gene end was trimmed by 7 bases and the J gene end by 5 bases; junction bases not matched to a gene: 6. The germline V gene encodes CDR1 SNHLY and CDR2 FYNNEI. CDR3 region: CASMGTGRETQYF. CDR3 nucleotide sequence: TGTGCCAGCATGGGGACAGGAAGGGAGACCCAGTACTTC.

At least ten counts were recorded for this clonotype. The chain combines TRBV20-1 with TRBJ2-7; D is perhaps TRBD1 or TRBD2 (5 bases each). Germline V lookup: CDR1 DFQATT, CDR2 SNEGSKA (reference sequence). The CDR3 contains 13 residues. V lost 5 bases and J lost 1, with 12 bases in between. In DNA, the CDR3 is TGCAGTGCTGACTTGGGGGAGTCCTACGAGCAGTACTTC. Protein product: CSADLGESYEQYF.

This clonotype was picked up many times. This chain connects TRBV12-3 or TRBV12-4 to TRBJ2-2; D not resolved. Trimming left V 3 bases short and J 1 base short, with 9 bases between. The CDR3 has 15 residues. CDR3 loop: CASSFSLGNTGELFF. The CDR3, as DNA: TGTGCCAGCAGTTTTTCGCTAGGGAACACCGGGGAGCTGTTTTTT.

This clonotype was picked up many times. The chain uses TRBV4-3 and TRBJ1-1; D is ambiguous. The CDR3 length is 14 residues. Germline CDR1 and CDR2: LGHNA and YSLEER. The ends were cut back, 2 bases at V and 6 bases at J, with 13 bases in the middle. The DNA of the CDR3 is TGCGCCAGCAGCCAAACCTACCCCGGCTCTGAAGCTTTCTTT. It is translated as CASSQTYPGSEAFF.

This chain joins TRBV6-5 and TRBJ2-7, with D unclear. CDR1 MNHEY and CDR2 SVGAGI come from the germline V gene. The CDR3 is 13 amino acids. Trimming took off 2 bases at V and 5 bases at J, with 10 bases between the two ends. The CDR3 DNA reads as TGTGCCAGCAGTTACAGGGCCTTGGACGAGCAGTACTTC. Translated, it gives CASSYRALDEQYF.

The gene calls are TRBV6-2 or TRBV6-3 and TRBJ2-7; D gene unclear. The CDR3 has 11 residues. Germline loops: CDR1 MNHEY, CDR2 SVGEGT. V was shortened by 6 bases and J by 4 bases, with 7 bases between the two germline ends. The CDR3 region is CASSELYEQYF. CDR3 in DNA: TGTGCCAGCAGCGAATTATACGAGCAGTACTTC.

The table lists this clonotype with many counts. The rearrangement joins TRBV29-1 to TRBJ2-7; 9 bases fit TRBD2. The CDR3 contains 12 residues. Germline CDR1 and CDR2: SQVTM and ANQGSEA. The trim removed 7 bases at V and 5 bases at J, leaving 6 bases unmatched. The DNA for the CDR3 is TGCAGCGGTGGACTAGCGATCCACGAGCAGTACTTC. This encodes CSGGLAIHEQYF.

In its sample, this clonotype was seen many times. V and J are TRBV9 and TRBJ2-2, with 7 bases matching TRBD1. The CDR3 is 16 residues long. Germline lookup yields CDR1 SGDLS and CDR2 YYNGEE. Losses at the gene ends were 2 bases for V and 5 bases for J; bases not matched to a gene: 9. CDR3 sequence reads: CASSVRQGSGTGELFF. The CDR3 DNA follows: TGTGCCAGCAGCGTTCGACAGGGAAGTGGGACCGGGGAGCTGTTTTTT.

This clonotype was counted ten times or more. The CDR3 bases are TGCGCCAGCAGCCAATCCTTGGGGCAGGTCGAAGCGACCCAGTACTTC. It yields the protein CASSQSLGQVEATQYF. The chain combines TRBV4-3 with TRBJ2-5; TRBD1 might be the D (5 bases). V was trimmed by 2 bases and J by 7 bases, leaving 20 bases between them. Germline lookup yields CDR1 LGHNA and CDR2 YSLEER. The CDR3 has 16 amino acids.